This T cell receptor (beta chain) derives from a study of blood T cells in healthy people across ages. General study findings and limits: Greater diversity and more naive CD4+ cells were seen in long-lived donors than in aged donors.

The authors drew about 10 milliliters of peripheral blood from each donor. There were at least 5.5 micrograms of total RNA extracted from every sample. A second about 7 to 11 cycle PCR used barcoded and J-beta primers. Every sample gave at least 2.5 million paired-end reads containing CDR3. TCRdb analysed the 5' RACE reads with MiXCR anew, one entry per CDR3 protein. This sample carries over 1,200,000 distinct CDR3 sequences, 55% to 75% of them seen once, and the ten largest clones take about 6.3%. This CDR3 spans 15 amino acids. Germline lookup yields CDR1 MNHEY and CDR2 SVGAGI. Trimming shortened V by 6 bases and J by 1 base, and 12 bases separated the two germline ends. Concerning this clonotype itself: The antigen is undetermined.

This sequence originates from a man in his late teens or twenties in good health. Material: blood. This chain uses TRBV6-5 with TRBJ2-2; no firm D call. This chain's CDR3 is CASRRVVKNTGELFF. The CDR3 region has the DNA TGTGCCAGCAGACGGGTCGTAAAGAACACCGGGGAGCTGTTTTTT.